The TCR beta chain under discussion was sequenced for a study of monozygotic twins with inflammatory bowel disease. Looked up from germline, CDR1 is SSHAT and CDR2 is FNYEAQ (reference sequence). The CDR3 covers 13 residues. UMIs incorporating a 6-nucleotide sample barcode were appended by means of template switching. Following a re-call of the 5' RACE reads, TCRdb has one entry per CDR3 protein and lacks DNA. In all, the sample yields around 220,000 distinct CDR3 sequences. Broader study findings: Against healthy co-twins, IBD patients had lower TCRbeta diversity (measured by inverse Simpson). T cell subtypes were not distinguishable in this analysis. The analysis yielded no support for one strong signal or clonotype associated with IBD.

A remark on this clonotype: Its specificity is unknown.

The gene calls are TRBV7-7 and TRBJ2-2. The sample comprised blood. The sequence was obtained from a human donor with ulcerative colitis or Crohn's disease, or a healthy co-twin of an affected twin (not recorded which). CDR3 region: CASSLAVDGELFF.